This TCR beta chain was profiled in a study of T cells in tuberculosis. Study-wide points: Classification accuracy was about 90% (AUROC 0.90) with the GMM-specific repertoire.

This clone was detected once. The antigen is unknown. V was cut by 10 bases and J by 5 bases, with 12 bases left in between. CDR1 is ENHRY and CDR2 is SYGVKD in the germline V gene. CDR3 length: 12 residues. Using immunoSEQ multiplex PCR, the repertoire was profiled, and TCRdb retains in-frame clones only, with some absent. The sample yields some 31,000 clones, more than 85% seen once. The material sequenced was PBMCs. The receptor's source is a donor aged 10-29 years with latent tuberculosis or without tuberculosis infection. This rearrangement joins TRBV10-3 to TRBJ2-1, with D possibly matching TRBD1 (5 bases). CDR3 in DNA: TGTGCCACCGCAGGGTTCGACAATGAGCAGTTCTTC. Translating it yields CATAGFDNEQFF.